Presented here are 13 T cell receptor beta chains from one specimen sequenced in a study of blood T cell repertoires in COVID-19. Some clones are missing from TCRdb's copy, which holds only in-frame ones; the method was immunoSEQ multiplex PCR. The top ten clones hold about 5.4% of a sample with roughly 330,000 clones, over 75% of them seen once. The sample comprised PBMCs or T cells enriched from blood (not recorded which). These receptors were taken from a young woman who had recovered from COVID-19.

The chain couples TRBV29-1 to TRBJ1-2; weak D call: TRBD1 (5 bases). Trimming removed 2 bases at V and 4 bases at J, with 11 bases between. CDR3 length equals 13 residues. CDR1 and CDR2 (germline): SQVTM, ANQGSEA. The CDR3 DNA sequence: TGCAGCGTTGAAAGGGGAACCAGCTATGGCTACACCTTC. Its translation: CSVERGTSYGYTF.

The J gene is TRBJ1-2, the V gene TRBV4-1; D gene unclear. Germline CDR1 MGHRA, CDR2 YSYEKL. Trimming took off 1 base at V and 4 bases at J, with 7 bases between the two ends. The length of the CDR3 is 13 residues. CDR3 sequence (DNA): TGCGCCAGCAGCCAAGTTACGGGCTATGGCTACACCTTC. The encoded protein is CASSQVTGYGYTF.

The chain carries TRBV19 and TRBJ1-4; 8 bases fit TRBD1. CDR1 is LNHDA and CDR2 is SQIVND in the germline V gene (reference sequence). CDR3 length: 14 residues. The trim removed 4 bases at V and 6 bases at J, leaving 4 bases unmatched. The CDR3 sequence is CASSTGQEYEKLFF. In DNA, the CDR3 is TGTGCCAGTAGTACGGGACAGGAATATGAAAAACTGTTTTTT.

V usage is TRBV6-2 or TRBV6-3 and J usage is TRBJ1-5; D might be TRBD1 (5 bases). The CDR3 has 14 amino acids. Germline CDR1 is MNHEY and CDR2 is SVGEGT. The V gene lost 4 bases and the J gene lost 3 bases, with 10 bases spanning the gap. The CDR3 sequence: CASSLGVTNQPQHF. Written as DNA, the CDR3 is TGTGCCAGCAGTTTAGGGGTGACCAATCAGCCCCAGCATTTT.

The J gene is TRBJ1-6, the V gene TRBV20-1; the D is unclear. In germline, CDR1 is DFQATT, CDR2 SNEGSKA (reference sequence). The V end was cut by 3 bases, the J end by 3 bases, with 3 bases between. The CDR3 totals 12 residues. The chain's CDR3 is CSASRYNSPLHF. In DNA, the CDR3 is TGCAGTGCTAGTCGCTATAATTCACCCCTCCACTTT.

The chain couples TRBV2 to TRBJ1-6, with 7 bases identical to TRBD1. V dropped 11 bases and J dropped 6; count of bases not matched to a gene: 7. CDR3 length: 13 amino acids. Germline V gene sequence: CDR1 SNHLY, CDR2 FYNNEI. The CDR3 DNA sequence: TGTGCCGGGCGACAGGGTGTTAATTCACCCCTCCACTTT. Encoded protein: CAGRQGVNSPLHF.

V is TRBV27 and J is TRBJ2-4; 12 bases are shared with TRBD2. CDR3 length: 16 amino acids. CDR1 MNHEY and CDR2 SMNVEV come from the germline V gene (reference sequence). Trimming cost V 5 bases and J 4 bases; bases outside gene matches: 6. The CDR3 bases are TGTGCCAGCAGTATGGTTGGACTAGCGGGAAAAAACATTCAGTACTTC. Protein product: CASSMVGLAGKNIQYF.

V gene TRBV5-1 combines with J gene TRBJ1-5, with 7 nucleotides matching TRBD1. Germline V lookup: CDR1 SGHRS, CDR2 YFSETQ. V was pared by 4 bases and J by 4 bases, with 8 bases of the junction left unmatched. This CDR3 has 15 residues. CDR3 nucleotides: TGCGCCAGCAGCGTCGGGACAGCTGAAAATCAGCCCCAGCATTTT. This gives the protein CASSVGTAENQPQHF.

V usage is TRBV9 and J usage is TRBJ2-1, with TRBD2 as a possible D gene (5 bases). Germline V lookup: CDR1 SGDLS, CDR2 YYNGEE. V dropped 5 bases and J dropped 2 bases, with 11 bases sitting between them. The CDR3 is 14 residues long. CDR3 DNA: TGTGCCAGCAGTGGCGGACTCACCTACAATGAGCAGTTCTTC. Amino acids: CASSGGLTYNEQFF.

Worth noting for this clone: Additional DNA sequences in this sample encode the identical CDR3. This chain uses TRBV7-2 with TRBJ2-5; possibly TRBD1 for D (6 bases). This CDR3 has 14 residues. Germline V gene sequence: CDR1 SGHTA, CDR2 FQGNSA. Trimming took 1 base from V and 5 from J, leaving 11 bases between them. In DNA form, the CDR3 reads TGTGCCAGCAGCTTAGGTGGGGGCGCGGAGACCCAGTACTTC. It is translated as CASSLGGGAETQYF.

This clone was seen only a few times. This chain links TRBV7-9 with TRBJ1-1, with TRBD1 as a possible D gene (6 bases). This CDR3 has 14 amino acids. Trimming cost V 5 bases and J 4 bases, with 14 bases left between them. Germline assignment: CDR1 SEHNR and CDR2 FQNEAQ (reference sequence). The CDR3 DNA sequence: TGTGCCAGCAGCCCGCGACAGGCCGGCACTGAAGCTTTCTTT. Translation gives CASSPRQAGTEAFF.

The rearrangement uses TRBV5-6 and TRBJ1-2; weak D call: TRBD1 (6 bases). This CDR3 has 16 amino acids. The V and J ends lost 0 bases and 0 bases respectively, with 12 bases between them. Germline assignment: CDR1 SGHDT and CDR2 YYEEEE. CDR3 nucleotide sequence: TGTGCCAGCAGCTTGGGGGGGGAGGGGGCTAACTATGGCTACACCTTC. This codes for CASSLGGEGANYGYTF.

This clone was observed a handful of times. The chain carries TRBV3-1 (or the pseudogene TRBV3-2) and TRBJ1-2; TRBD1 might be the D (5 bases). CDR1 is LGHDT and CDR2 is YNNKEL in the germline V gene (reference sequence). Trimming shortened V by 6 bases and J by 6 bases, and 14 bases separated the two germline ends. The CDR3 runs to 13 residues. This chain's CDR3 is CASRLGGTDGYTF. The CDR3 bases are TGTGCCAGCAGACTCGGGGGGACGGATGGCTACACCTTC.